One sample yielded the 17 T cell receptor beta chains listed below, sequenced in a study of T-cell memory formation after mild COVID-19. From the 5' RACE reads, TCRdb called clonotypes with MiXCR, one entry per CDR3 protein. Of about 340,000 distinct CDR3 sequences in the sample, roughly 21% were seen once. The source material was PBMCs or a T cell subset sorted from them (not recorded which). The receptors come from an adult woman who had mild COVID-19 (a few samples of this study predate the infection). Cell type and time point are not known.

The rearrangement joins TRBV2 to TRBJ1-5; D call uncertain. This CDR3 is 12 amino acids long. Trimming pared 1 base from V and 7 bases from J, leaving 5 bases between. The germline V gene encodes CDR1 SNHLY and CDR2 FYNNEI. The chain's CDR3 is CASSEVGQPQHF. As DNA, the CDR3 is TGTGCCAGCAGTGAAGTTGGACAGCCCCAGCATTTT. Using reference TRBV2 and TRBJ1-5 for the parts outside the CDR3, the full variable domain is EPEVTQTPSHQVTQMGQEVILRCVPISNHLYFYWYRQILGQKVEFLVSFYNNEISEKSEIFDDQFSVERPDGSNFTLKIRSTKLEDSAMYFCASSEVGQPQHFGDGTRLSIL.

This clonotype was observed at least ten times. The chain recombines TRBV7-6 with TRBJ2-7; 7 positions agree with TRBD1. V trimming: 5 bases; J trimming: 1 base; junction bases outside the gene matches: 8. The CDR3 runs to 15 residues. Germline lookup yields CDR1 SGHVS and CDR2 FNYEAQ. This CDR3 is CASSRETGNSYEQYF. In DNA, the CDR3 is TGTGCCAGCAGCCGCGAGACAGGGAATTCCTACGAGCAGTACTTC.

This clonotype was counted between two and nine times. The chain joins TRBV7-9 to TRBJ2-6, with 10 nucleotides matching TRBD2. Germline CDR1 is SEHNR and CDR2 is FQNEAQ (reference sequence). The CDR3 loop spans 18 amino acids. J lost 1 base, V lost 5 bases, and 8 bases had no gene match. The CDR3 DNA follows: TGTGCCAGCAGCGTCCCGAATAGCGGGAGGTCTGGGGCCAACGTCCTGACTTTC. Protein: CASSVPNSGRSGANVLTF.

This clonotype has a handful of counts. V is TRBV20-1 and J is TRBJ2-3; 7 nucleotides line up with TRBD1. The germline V gene has CDR1 DFQATT and CDR2 SNEGSKA (reference sequence). Trimming took 5 bases from V and 0 from J; bases not matched to a gene: 8. The CDR3 consists of 15 residues. The CDR3 sequence is CSAVRTGQSTDTQYF. In nucleotides, the CDR3 is TGCAGTGCTGTGAGGACAGGACAAAGCACAGATACGCAGTATTTT.

This chain links TRBV5-1 with TRBJ2-1; 10 bases map to TRBD1. CDR3 length equals 19 residues. Germline CDR1 reads SGHRS; CDR2 reads YFSETQ. V dropped 3 bases and J dropped 5; count of bases not matched to a gene: 17. The CDR3 is CASSSPGTGAQGRNNEQFF. The CDR3 region has the DNA TGCGCCAGCAGCTCGCCCGGGACAGGGGCGCAGGGTCGTAACAATGAGCAGTTCTTC.

The chain links TRBV3-1 to TRBJ1-1, with TRBD1 matching over 8 bases. V lost 4 bases to trimming and J lost 8 bases; unmatched junction nucleotides: 3. CDR3 length: 12 amino acids. Germline V gives CDR1 LGHDT, CDR2 YNNKEL (reference sequence). The CDR3 loop is CASSPRDREAFF. CDR3 sequence (DNA): TGTGCCAGCAGCCCCCGGGACAGGGAAGCTTTCTTT.

This clonotype was counted between two and nine times. One junction end does not reproduce the germline sequence, and a read error may be involved. The chain joins TRBV7-9 to TRBJ2-7, with 9 bases identical to TRBD2. The CDR3 extends over 15 amino acids. CDR1 SEHNR and CDR2 FQNEAQ come from the germline V gene (reference sequence). CDR3 bases: TGTGCCAGCAGCCTAGCCGGGACTAGCCTCTACGAGCAGTACTTC. Translating gives CASSLAGTSLYEQYF.

This clonotype was picked up one time. V is TRBV4-1 and J is TRBJ2-7; D remains unclear. This CDR3 has 17 residues. Between the trimmed V and J ends, which lost 0 bases and 0 bases, there was a span of 15 bases. In germline, CDR1 is MGHRA, CDR2 YSYEKL. The CDR3 is CASSQEPGSPSSYEQYF. The CDR3 bases are TGCGCCAGCAGCCAAGAACCCGGTAGCCCGAGCTCCTACGAGCAGTACTTC.

This clonotype came up a few times. The chain joins TRBV5-5 to TRBJ2-5, with 8 bases aligning to TRBD2. CDR3 size: 15 residues. J lost 8 bases, V lost 6 bases, and 15 bases had no gene match. Germline V CDR1 and CDR2: SGHKS, YYEKEE (reference sequence). CDR3 nucleotides: TGTGCCAGCACTCCAACGGGGGGGCCCCAGAGTACCCAGTACTTC. It yields the protein CASTPTGGPQSTQYF.

The rearrangement joins TRBV20-1 to TRBJ1-4; D perhaps matches TRBD1 (6 bases). The V gene lost 2 bases and the J gene lost 1 base, with 11 bases spanning the gap. Germline CDR1 is DFQATT and CDR2 is SNEGSKA (reference sequence). The CDR3 runs 15 residues. The CDR3 reads CSARKGTITNEKLFF. The CDR3 DNA reads as TGCAGTGCTAGAAAGGGGACAATAACTAATGAAAAACTGTTTTTT.

In its sample, this clonotype was seen a few times. The chain is built from TRBV27 and TRBJ2-3; TRBD2 is a possible D gene (5 bases). CDR1 and CDR2 from the germline V gene are MNHEY and SMNVEV (reference sequence). Trimming shortened V by 2 bases and J by 2 bases, and 8 bases separated the two germline ends. The CDR3 runs 14 residues. Written as DNA, the CDR3 is TGTGCCAGCAGTTTACGGACTCCCACAGATACGCAGTATTTT. Its protein product is CASSLRTPTDTQYF.

The genes are TRBV18 and TRBJ2-5; D tentatively fits TRBD1 or TRBD2 (5 bases each). Germline assignment: CDR1 KGHSH and CDR2 LQKENI. The CDR3 consists of 15 residues. Trimming left V 6 bases short and J 5 bases short, with 19 bases between. The CDR3 sequence: CASSRAGALGETQYF. CDR3 coding DNA: TGTGCCAGCTCCAGAGCCGGGGCCTTGGGGGAGACCCAGTACTTC.

This clonotype was seen a few times. V is TRBV10-3 and J is TRBJ2-1; 13 nucleotides line up with TRBD2. Germline V lookup: CDR1 ENHRY, CDR2 SYGVKD. The CDR3 has 14 residues. V lost 10 bases, J lost 4 bases, and 4 bases stayed unmatched. This chain's CDR3 is CASGTSGEYNEQFF. DNA for the CDR3: TGTGCCAGCGGGACTAGCGGGGAATACAATGAGCAGTTCTTC.

This clonotype was counted between two and nine times. The genes are TRBV9 and TRBJ2-7, with TRBD2 matching over 9 bases. V shed 1 base and J 3 bases; nucleotides not matched to a gene: 5. The germline V gene encodes CDR1 SGDLS and CDR2 YYNGEE. The CDR3 length is 15 residues. CDR3: CASSVTSGSHYEQYF. As DNA, the CDR3 is TGTGCCAGCAGCGTAACTAGCGGGTCTCACTACGAGCAGTACTTC. The entire variable domain, with the rest obtained from reference TRBV9 and TRBJ2-7, is as follows: DSGVTQTPKHLITATGQRVTLRCSPRSGDLSVYWYQQSLDQGLQFLIQYYNGEERAKGNILERFSAQQFPDLHSELNLSSLELGDSALYFCASSVTSGSHYEQYFGPGTRLTVT.

This chain connects TRBV7-2 to TRBJ2-7; tentatively, D is TRBD1 or TRBD2 (5 bases each). Germline-derived CDR1 and CDR2 are SGHTA and FQGNSA. Deletions cut 5 bases from V and 6 bases from J, with 17 bases between. The CDR3 is 14 amino acids. The CDR3 loop is CASSPGTASLEQYF. As DNA, the CDR3 is TGTGCCAGCAGCCCCGGGACCGCCAGCCTCGAGCAGTACTTC.

The genes are TRBV12-3 or TRBV12-4 and TRBJ1-3; D is ambiguous. V lost 3 bases, J lost 0 bases, and 9 bases lay in between. The CDR3 is 15 residues long. This CDR3 reads CASSFGQPSGNTIYF. In DNA form, the CDR3 reads TGTGCCAGCAGTTTCGGGCAGCCCTCTGGAAACACCATATATTTT.

This clonotype appeared a few times. J is TRBJ2-1 and V is TRBV18, with D perhaps matching TRBD1 (5 bases). The ends were cut back, 1 base at V and 12 bases at J, with 13 bases in the middle. Germline-derived CDR1 and CDR2 are KGHSH and LQKENI. This CDR3 has 13 residues. The CDR3 loop reads CASSPQWGAGQFF. In DNA form, the CDR3 reads TGTGCCAGCTCACCACAATGGGGCGCCGGGCAGTTCTTC.